What follows are 8 T cell receptor beta chains derived from one specimen sequenced in a study of T-cell reconstitution after alpha-beta-depleted transplantation in children. Unique molecular identifiers were incorporated during preparation of the TCRbeta library. TCRdb used MiXCR to reprocess the PCR reads, holding one entry per CDR3 protein. This table holds about 110,000 distinct CDR3 sequences, 10% found once. Here the sequenced sample was PBMCs from the stem cell graft donor, taken from the stem cell graft. The receptors derive from a human donor who donated a stem cell graft to a child with acute lymphoblastic leukemia.

This clonotype was counted ten times or more. This chain uses TRBV7-2 with TRBJ2-2; D perhaps matches TRBD1 (6 bases). The CDR3 is 15 residues long. The germline gives CDR1 SGHTA, CDR2 FQGNSA. V was trimmed by 1 base and J by 3 bases, leaving 9 bases between them. DNA for the CDR3: TGTGCCAGCAGCTTAGGGACAGCCTACACCGGGGAGCTGTTTTTT. Protein sequence: CASSLGTAYTGELFF.

As for this clonotype: This could be a read error, since a much larger clone is one nucleotide away. The CDR3 here is CASSQGTGLGYEQHF. The CDR3 coding sequence is TGCGCCAGCAGCCAAGGCACAGGGTTGGGCTACGAGCAGCACTTC. V and J are TRBV4-3 and TRBJ2-7, with D tentatively TRBD1 (6 bases). The CDR3 loop spans 15 amino acids. The germline gives CDR1 LGHNA, CDR2 YSLEER.

This clonotype has at least ten counts. The chain carries TRBV20-1 and TRBJ2-7, with 10 bases that match TRBD2. Germline V gene sequence: CDR1 DFQATT, CDR2 SNEGSKA (reference sequence). This CDR3 has 13 residues. With 3 bases clipped from V and 7 bases from J, the junction kept 6 bases outside the gene matches. The chain's CDR3 is CSASLSGGREQYF. Written as DNA, the CDR3 is TGCAGTGCTAGCCTTAGCGGGGGGAGGGAGCAGTACTTC.

In this sample, this clonotype turned up many times. This chain joins TRBV20-1 and TRBJ2-7, with TRBD2 matching 7 bases. The CDR3 runs to 15 residues. V shed 3 bases, J shed 3 bases, and the junction held 11 bases outside the gene matches. Germline V lookup: CDR1 DFQATT, CDR2 SNEGSKA (reference sequence). The CDR3 here is CSASLRRAGLYEQYF. The CDR3 region has the DNA TGCAGTGCTAGCCTCCGGCGAGCGGGACTCTACGAGCAGTACTTC.

This clonotype was recorded at least ten times. The rearrangement joins TRBV15 to TRBJ1-5, with 9 bases identical to TRBD1. V was pared by 4 bases and J by 4 bases, with 2 bases of the junction left unmatched. CDR1 LNHNV and CDR2 YYDKDF come from the germline V gene (reference sequence). The CDR3 contains 14 residues. Here the CDR3 DNA reads TGTGCCACCAGCACGGACAGGGGAAATCAGCCCCAGCATTTT. Its protein is CATSTDRGNQPQHF. The full variable domain, completed using reference TRBV15 and TRBJ1-5, is DAMVIQNPRYQVTQFGKPVTLSCSQTLNHNVMYWYQQKSSQAPKLLFHYYDKDFNNEADTPDNFQSRRPNTSFCFLDIRSPGLGDTAMYLCATSTDRGNQPQHFGDGTRLSIL.

This clonotype has a count of ten or more. This chain connects TRBV4-3 to TRBJ2-3; D is ambiguous. V lost 0 bases, J lost 3 bases, and 4 bases lay in between. Germline values: CDR1 LGHNA, CDR2 YSLEER. This CDR3 region has 13 residues. DNA for the CDR3: TGCGCCAGCAGCCAAGATGGGACAGATACGCAGTATTTT. It codes for CASSQDGTDTQYF.

This clonotype was counted at least ten times. The chain has TRBV5-6 and TRBJ2-2; TRBD1 matches 8 bases. The CDR3 consists of 16 residues. V lost 3 bases and J lost 4; bases outside the gene matches: 8. In germline, CDR1 is SGHDT, CDR2 YYEEEE. For the CDR3, the DNA is TGTGCCAGCAGCTCGGACGGACAGGGACCCACCGGGGAGCTGTTTTTT. It is translated as CASSSDGQGPTGELFF.

For the CDR3, the DNA is TGTGCCAGCTCCCGGGACAGGGACCTCTACGAGCAGTACTTC. Translating it yields CASSRDRDLYEQYF. The chain is built from TRBV18 and TRBJ2-7; 9 bases align to TRBD1. J gave up 3 bases and V 6 bases, and 6 bases lay outside the gene matches. CDR3 size: 14 residues. CDR1 is KGHSH, CDR2 LQKENI, per germline.